The rows below give T cell receptor beta chains drawn from one sample of a study of blood T cell repertoires in COVID-19. Assay used: immunoSEQ multiplex PCR; TCRdb lists only in-frame clones, some missing. The sample lists about 140,000 clones, about 80% occurring once. What was sequenced was PBMCs or T cells enriched from blood (not recorded which). All receptors derive from a woman between 18 and 30 years old who had been exposed to COVID-19. CDR3s include the opening cysteine and the closing phenylalanine or tryptophan. The D gene is left open where the match is weak. A row's size may be missing; if present it is once, few, many or a size class.

V gene,clone size,D gene,J gene,CDR3 protein,CDR3 DNA
TRBV9,once,TRBD1,TRBJ2-7,CASALAPRDSFYEQYF,TGTGCCAGCGCTTTAGCCCCCCGGGACAGCTTCTACGAGCAGTACTTC
TRBV18,-,-,TRBJ1-2,CASSPRSVQRPYGYTF,TGTGCCAGCTCACCACGTTCTGTCCAGCGCCCCTATGGCTACACCTTC
TRBV5-1,-,TRBD2,TRBJ2-7,CASSSGLAGIFYEQYF,TGCGCCAGCAGCTCGGGACTAGCGGGGATATTCTACGAGCAGTACTTC
TRBV27,once,TRBD1,TRBJ1-6,CASSSTGGGFSPLHF,TGTGCCAGCAGTTCCACAGGGGGCGGGTTTTCACCCCTCCACTTT
TRBV5-4,-,TRBD2,TRBJ2-1,CASSLDLLAGRNNEQFF,TGTGCCAGCAGCTTGGACCTACTAGCGGGAAGAAACAATGAGCAGTTCTTC
TRBV5-1,-,-,TRBJ1-1,CASSLNSELAFF,TGCGCCAGCAGCTTGAATTCGGAGTTGGCTTTCTTT
TRBV29-1,few,-,TRBJ1-1,CSVAGRSHTEAFF,TGCAGCGTCGCGGGACGCTCTCACACTGAAGCTTTCTTT
TRBV3-1/TRBV3-2,-,TRBD2,TRBJ2-2,CASSPSGSAGTGELFF,TGTGCCAGCAGCCCTAGCGGGAGCGCGGGGACCGGGGAGCTGTTTTTT
TRBV10-3,-,TRBD1,TRBJ2-1,CATLDGTGGGNEQFF,TGTGCCACCTTAGATGGGACAGGGGGGGGCAATGAGCAGTTCTTC
TRBV6-6,-,TRBD2,TRBJ2-1,CASSLSYGTSGPSSYNEQFF,TGTGCCAGCAGTCTCTCCTACGGGACTAGCGGCCCCAGCTCCTACAATGAGCAGTTCTTC
TRBV2,few,-,TRBJ1-1,CASSEANGLNTEAFF,TGTGCCAGCAGTGAAGCTAACGGGTTGAACACTGAAGCTTTCTTT
TRBV7-8,-,-,TRBJ2-5,CASSQAGEETQYF,TGTGCCAGCAGCCAAGCAGGGGAAGAGACCCAGTACTTC
TRBV5-4,-,-,TRBJ2-6,CASSQSSAGANVLTF,TGTGCCAGCAGCCAGTCTAGCGCTGGGGCCAACGTCCTGACTTTC
TRBV29-1,-,TRBD1,TRBJ1-2,CSVALTGGEDGYTF,TGCAGCGTTGCCCTGACAGGGGGTGAGGATGGCTACACCTTC
TRBV10-3,-,-,TRBJ1-2,CAISDPGRGPRYGYTF,TGTGCCATCAGTGACCCGGGGCGGGGCCCCCGCTATGGCTACACCTTC
TRBV7-9,-,-,TRBJ1-2,CASSLVDYGYTF,TGTGCCAGCAGCTTAGTCGACTATGGCTACACCTTC
TRBV10-1,few,TRBD2,TRBJ2-1,CASSESLAGPYNEQFF,TGCGCCAGCAGTGAGTCCCTAGCGGGACCCTACAATGAGCAGTTCTTC
TRBV5-1,-,-,TRBJ2-5,CASSFRVGETQYF,TGCGCCAGCAGCTTTCGGGTCGGGGAGACCCAGTACTTC
TRBV7-9,-,-,TRBJ1-3,CASSSPRTDGENTIYF,TGTGCCAGCAGCTCCCCTCGGACGGACGGGGAAAACACCATATATTTT
TRBV18,-,-,TRBJ1-4,CASSQGQRATNEKLFF,TGTGCCAGCTCACAAGGACAGCGTGCAACTAATGAAAAACTGTTTTTT
TRBV2,once,-,TRBJ2-1,CASSDRGYEQFF,TGTGCCAGCAGTGACAGGGGATATGAGCAGTTCTTC
TRBV9,-,TRBD2,TRBJ2-2,CASSPRLAGGPGYTGELFF,TGTGCCAGCAGCCCCCGACTAGCGGGAGGGCCGGGTTATACCGGGGAGCTGTTTTTT
TRBV27,-,TRBD2,TRBJ2-5,CASSSSGSREAETQYF,TGTGCCAGCAGTTCTAGCGGGAGTCGGGAGGCAGAGACCCAGTACTTC
TRBV30,-,TRBD1,TRBJ2-5,CAWETGSLQETQYF,TGTGCCTGGGAGACAGGGTCCCTACAAGAGACCCAGTACTTC
TRBV19,few,-,TRBJ2-2,CASSMGGTGELFF,TGTGCCAGTAGTATGGGAGGTACCGGGGAGCTGTTTTTT
TRBV9,-,TRBD1,TRBJ1-1,CASSVESVGTGGMKSTEAFF,TGTGCCAGCAGCGTAGAATCGGTCGGGACAGGGGGGATGAAGAGCACTGAAGCTTTCTTT
TRBV28,-,TRBD1,TRBJ1-6,CASSLTGGGGQVLHF,TGTGCCAGCAGTTTAACAGGGGGGGGAGGACAGGTCCTCCACTTT
TRBV29-1,-,TRBD1,TRBJ2-3,CSVVGQGGMDTQYF,TGCAGCGTTGTGGGACAGGGGGGGATGGATACGCAGTATTTT
TRBV4-3,-,-,TRBJ1-6,CASSQDRVFSYNSPLHF,TGCGCCAGCAGCCAAGATCGGGTTTTCTCCTATAATTCACCCCTCCACTTT
TRBV5-4,-,TRBD1,TRBJ1-2,CASSSLDRADSYTF,TGTGCCAGCAGCTCGCTCGACAGGGCAGATAGCTACACCTTC
TRBV16,-,-,TRBJ2-3,CASSLPPGDTQYF,TGTGCCAGCAGCCTCCCCCCGGGGGATACGCAGTATTTT
TRBV19,-,TRBD2,TRBJ2-7,CACRRTSSYEQYF,TGTGCCTGCCGAAGGACTAGCAGCTACGAGCAGTACTTC
TRBV28,-,TRBD1,TRBJ2-5,CASSPQDRVSETQYF,TGTGCCAGCAGCCCCCAAGACAGGGTATCGGAGACCCAGTACTTC
TRBV6-5,-,-,TRBJ1-2,CASTEGVRYYGYTF,TGTGCCAGCACCGAAGGAGTTAGGTACTATGGCTACACCTTC
TRBV5-8,-,-,TRBJ2-7,CASSFTAGISYEQYF,TGTGCCAGCAGCTTCACGGCGGGGATCAGCTACGAGCAGTACTTC
TRBV7-3,few,TRBD2,TRBJ2-1,CASSDLAGASYNEQFF,TGTGCCAGCAGTGACCTAGCGGGAGCTTCCTACAATGAGCAGTTCTTC
TRBV15,-,-,TRBJ2-1,CATSPSGTYNEQFF,TGTGCCACCTCTCCCAGCGGGACATACAATGAGCAGTTCTTC
TRBV9,-,-,TRBJ1-1,CASSVGAGTEAFF,TGTGCCAGCAGCGTAGGAGCGGGCACTGAAGCTTTCTTT
TRBV7-8,-,TRBD1,TRBJ2-1,CASSLAGTGSNEQFF,TGTGCCAGCAGCTTAGCCGGGACAGGCTCCAATGAGCAGTTCTTC
TRBV24-1,few,-,TRBJ1-3,CATSDLPGLLSGNTIYF,TGTGCCACCAGTGATCTTCCGGGACTGTTATCTGGAAACACCATATATTTT
TRBV10-3,-,-,TRBJ1-5,CANAGAGVNQPQHF,TGTGCCAACGCAGGGGCAGGTGTCAATCAGCCCCAGCATTTT
TRBV11-3,once,-,TRBJ2-4,CARRDRENIQYF,TGTGCCAGGCGGGACAGAGAAAACATTCAGTACTTC
TRBV18,-,-,TRBJ2-7,CASSPFTLDEQYF,TGTGCCAGCTCACCGTTCACCCTAGACGAGCAGTACTTC
TRBV2,-,TRBD1,TRBJ1-2,CADAGTGIQGYTF,TGTGCCGATGCCGGGACAGGGATTCAGGGCTACACCTTC
TRBV7-6,-,TRBD2,TRBJ2-7,CASSLNSGSFSEQYF,TGTGCCAGCAGCTTAAATAGCGGGAGTTTTAGTGAGCAGTACTTC
TRBV10-3,-,-,TRBJ2-7,CAIFVIQPPGSYEQYF,TGTGCCATCTTTGTTATCCAACCACCCGGCTCCTACGAGCAGTACTTC
TRBV6-5,-,-,TRBJ2-6,CASSYEGAGANVLTF,TGTGCCAGCAGTTACGAGGGGGCTGGGGCCAACGTCCTGACTTTC
TRBV14,-,TRBD1,TRBJ1-1,CASSRRQGGWAFF,TGTGCCAGCAGCCGCAGACAGGGCGGATGGGCTTTCTTT
TRBV6-2/TRBV6-3,-,TRBD2,TRBJ2-5,CASSSTLTSGRAQYF,TGTGCCAGCAGTTCCACCTTAACTAGCGGGAGGGCCCAGTACTTC
TRBV7-9,-,TRBD1,TRBJ2-7,CASSSPAGRGLYEQYF,TGTGCCAGCAGTTCTCCCGCTGGCAGGGGGCTCTACGAGCAGTACTTC
TRBV5-5,few,-,TRBJ1-2,CASSFYGSDGYTF,TGTGCCAGCAGCTTTTACGGCAGCGATGGCTACACCTTC
TRBV6-5,-,-,TRBJ2-7,CASSYSKGGGSYEQYF,TGTGCCAGCAGTTACTCGAAGGGGGGGGGCTCCTACGAGCAGTACTTC